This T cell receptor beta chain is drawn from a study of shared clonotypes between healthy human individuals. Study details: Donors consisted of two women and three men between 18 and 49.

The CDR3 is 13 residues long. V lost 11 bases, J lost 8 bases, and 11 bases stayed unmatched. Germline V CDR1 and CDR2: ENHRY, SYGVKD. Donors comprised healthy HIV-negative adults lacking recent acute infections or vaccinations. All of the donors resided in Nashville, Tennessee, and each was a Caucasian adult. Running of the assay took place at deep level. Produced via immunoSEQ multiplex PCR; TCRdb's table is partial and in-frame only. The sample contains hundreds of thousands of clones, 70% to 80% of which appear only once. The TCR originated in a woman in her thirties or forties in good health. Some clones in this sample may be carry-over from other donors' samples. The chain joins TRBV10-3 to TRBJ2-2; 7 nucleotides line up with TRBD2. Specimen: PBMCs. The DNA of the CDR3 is TGTGCCCTCCGACTAGCCGCCGGGGGGGAGCTGTTTTTT. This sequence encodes CALRLAAGGELFF.